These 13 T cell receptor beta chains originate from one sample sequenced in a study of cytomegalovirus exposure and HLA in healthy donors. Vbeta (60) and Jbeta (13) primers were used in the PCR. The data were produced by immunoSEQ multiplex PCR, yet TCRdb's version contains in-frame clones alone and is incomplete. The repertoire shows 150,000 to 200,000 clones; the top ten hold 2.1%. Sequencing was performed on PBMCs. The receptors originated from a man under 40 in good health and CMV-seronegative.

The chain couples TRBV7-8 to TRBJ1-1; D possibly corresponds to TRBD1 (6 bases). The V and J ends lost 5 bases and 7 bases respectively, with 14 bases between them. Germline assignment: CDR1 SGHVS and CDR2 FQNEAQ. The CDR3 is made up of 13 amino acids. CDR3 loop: CASSPPGQNEAFF. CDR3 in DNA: TGTGCCAGCAGCCCCCCAGGACAGAATGAAGCTTTCTTT.

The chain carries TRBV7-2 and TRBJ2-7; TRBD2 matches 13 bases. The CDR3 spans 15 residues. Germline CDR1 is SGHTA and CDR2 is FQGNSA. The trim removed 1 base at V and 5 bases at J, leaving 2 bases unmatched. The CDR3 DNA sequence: TGTGCCAGCAGCTTAGGCGGACTAGCGGGAGACGAGCAGTACTTC. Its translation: CASSLGGLAGDEQYF.

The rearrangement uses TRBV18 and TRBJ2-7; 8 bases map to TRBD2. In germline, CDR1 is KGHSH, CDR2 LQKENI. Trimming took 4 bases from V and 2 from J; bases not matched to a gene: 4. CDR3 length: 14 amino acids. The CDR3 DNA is TGTGCCAGCTCACAACCTAGCGGGCCCTACGAGCAGTACTTC. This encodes CASSQPSGPYEQYF.

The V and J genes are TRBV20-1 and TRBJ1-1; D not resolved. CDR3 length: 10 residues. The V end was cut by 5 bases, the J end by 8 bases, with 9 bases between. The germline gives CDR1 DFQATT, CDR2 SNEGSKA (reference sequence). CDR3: CSAPSMEAFF. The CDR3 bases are TGCAGTGCTCCTAGTATGGAAGCTTTCTTT.

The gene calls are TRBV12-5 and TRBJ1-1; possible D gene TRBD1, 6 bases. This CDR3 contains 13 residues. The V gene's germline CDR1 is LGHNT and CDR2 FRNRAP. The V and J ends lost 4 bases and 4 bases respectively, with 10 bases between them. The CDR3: CASGSLRGTEAFF. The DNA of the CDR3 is TGTGCTAGTGGTTCCCTCAGGGGCACTGAAGCTTTCTTT. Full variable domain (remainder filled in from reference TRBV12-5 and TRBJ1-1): DARVTQTPRHKVTEMGQEVTMRCQPILGHNTVFWYRQTMMQGLELLAYFRNRAPLDDSGMPKDRFSAEMPDATLATLKIQPSEPRDSAVYFCASGSLRGTEAFFGQGTRLTVV.

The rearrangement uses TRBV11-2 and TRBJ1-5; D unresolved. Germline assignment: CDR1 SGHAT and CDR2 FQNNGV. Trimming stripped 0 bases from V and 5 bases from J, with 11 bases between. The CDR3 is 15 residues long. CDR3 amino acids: CASSLDQTAHQPQHF. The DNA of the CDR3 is TGTGCCAGCAGCTTAGATCAAACAGCTCATCAGCCCCAGCATTTT.

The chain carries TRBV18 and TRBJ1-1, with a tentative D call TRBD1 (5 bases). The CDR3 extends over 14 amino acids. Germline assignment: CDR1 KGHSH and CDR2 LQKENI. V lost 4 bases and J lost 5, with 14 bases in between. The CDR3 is CASSREGSGTEAFF. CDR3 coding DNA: TGTGCCAGCTCACGGGAGGGGTCGGGAACTGAAGCTTTCTTT.

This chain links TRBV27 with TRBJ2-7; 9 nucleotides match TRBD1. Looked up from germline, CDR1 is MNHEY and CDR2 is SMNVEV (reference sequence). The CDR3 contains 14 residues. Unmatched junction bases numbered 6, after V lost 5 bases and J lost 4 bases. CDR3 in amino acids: CASSMTGGLYEQYF. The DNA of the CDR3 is TGTGCCAGCAGTATGACAGGGGGTTTATACGAGCAGTACTTC.

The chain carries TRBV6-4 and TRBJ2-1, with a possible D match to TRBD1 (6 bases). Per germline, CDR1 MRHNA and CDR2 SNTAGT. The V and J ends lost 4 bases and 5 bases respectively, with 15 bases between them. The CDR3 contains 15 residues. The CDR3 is CASSGQGHPDNEQFF. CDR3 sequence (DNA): TGTGCCAGCAGTGGTCAGGGGCATCCCGACAATGAGCAGTTCTTC.

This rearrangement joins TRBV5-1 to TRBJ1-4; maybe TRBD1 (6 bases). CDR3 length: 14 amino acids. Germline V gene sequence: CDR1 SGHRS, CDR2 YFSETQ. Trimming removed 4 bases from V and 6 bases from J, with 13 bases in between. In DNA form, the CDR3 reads TGCGCCAGCAGCGACCAAGGGGGAGATGAAAAACTGTTTTTT. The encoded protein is CASSDQGGDEKLFF.

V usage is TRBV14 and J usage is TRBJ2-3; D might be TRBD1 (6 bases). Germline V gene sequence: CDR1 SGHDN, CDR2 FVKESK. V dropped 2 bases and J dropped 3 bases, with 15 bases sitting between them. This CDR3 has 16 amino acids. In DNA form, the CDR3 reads TGTGCCAGCAGCCAAAGGTTTAACAGGGAGACAGATACGCAGTATTTT. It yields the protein CASSQRFNRETDTQYF.

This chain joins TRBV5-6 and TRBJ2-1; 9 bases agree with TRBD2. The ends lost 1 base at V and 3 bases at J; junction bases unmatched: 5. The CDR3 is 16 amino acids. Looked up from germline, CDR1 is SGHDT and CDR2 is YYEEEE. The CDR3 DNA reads TGTGCCAGCAGCTTGACCCCTAGCGGGATCTACAATGAGCAGTTCTTC. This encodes CASSLTPSGIYNEQFF.

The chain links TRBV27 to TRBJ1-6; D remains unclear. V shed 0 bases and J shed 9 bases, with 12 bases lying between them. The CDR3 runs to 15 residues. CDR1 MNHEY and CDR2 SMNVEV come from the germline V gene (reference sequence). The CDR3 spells CASSLSEVGVSPLHF. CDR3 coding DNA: TGTGCCAGCAGTTTATCAGAAGTCGGGGTTTCACCCCTCCACTTT.